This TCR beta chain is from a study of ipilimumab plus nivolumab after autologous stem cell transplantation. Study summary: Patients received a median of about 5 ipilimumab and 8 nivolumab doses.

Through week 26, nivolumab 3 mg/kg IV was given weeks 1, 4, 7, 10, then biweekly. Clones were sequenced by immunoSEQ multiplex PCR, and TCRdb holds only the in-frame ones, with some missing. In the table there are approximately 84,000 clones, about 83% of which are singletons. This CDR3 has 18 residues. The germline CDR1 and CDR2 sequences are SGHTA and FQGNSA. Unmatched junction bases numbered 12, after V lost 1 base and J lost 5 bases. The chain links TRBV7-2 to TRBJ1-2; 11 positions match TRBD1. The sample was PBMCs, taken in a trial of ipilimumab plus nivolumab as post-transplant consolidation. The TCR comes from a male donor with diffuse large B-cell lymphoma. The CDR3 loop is CASSLGGVRTGGGYGYTF. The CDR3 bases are TGTGCCAGCAGCTTAGGAGGAGTGCGGACAGGGGGCGGGTATGGCTACACCTTC.